This T cell receptor beta chain was profiled in a study of cytomegalovirus exposure and HLA in healthy donors. Findings of the study overall: Evidence from a later analysis indicated that most CMV-associated TCR beta chains looked HLA-restricted.

PCR primers comprised 60 Vbeta and 13 Jbeta primers. Clones were read by immunoSEQ multiplex PCR, and TCRdb kept only the in-frame ones, dropping some. The sample yields approximately 180,000 clones, 10% to 15% seen once. Remarks on this clone: As yet, its antigen is unknown.

Germline values: CDR1 MDHEN, CDR2 SYDVKM. Deletions cut 5 bases from V and 5 bases from J, with 4 bases between. This CDR3 comprises 11 residues. The chain employs TRBV28 and TRBJ2-1; D is uncertain. The receptor was derived from a man over 45 in good health and CMV-seropositive. The specimen sequenced was PBMCs. The CDR3 reads CASSHNNEQFF. CDR3 DNA: TGTGCCAGCAGTCACAACAATGAGCAGTTCTTC.